The 32 T cell receptor beta chains presented below share a single source sample, sequenced in a study of cytomegalovirus exposure and HLA in healthy donors. The PCR was carried out with 60 Vbeta primers and 13 Jbeta primers. Sequencing was performed with immunoSEQ multiplex PCR; in TCRdb, only in-frame clones are kept and a portion is missing. The sample shows about 180,000 clones, around 79% of them seen only once. Sequencing used PBMCs. The origin of the receptors is a woman in her forties in good health and CMV-seronegative.

The chain combines TRBV27 with TRBJ1-1; D is perhaps TRBD1 (6 bases). Trimming pared 4 bases from V and 3 bases from J, leaving 12 bases between. CDR1 MNHEY and CDR2 SMNVEV come from the germline V gene (reference sequence). The CDR3 runs 14 residues. CDR3 amino acids: CASSSGVWDTEAFF. The DNA of the CDR3 is TGTGCCAGCAGTTCAGGGGTTTGGGACACTGAAGCTTTCTTT.

This chain connects TRBV6-6 to TRBJ1-5; tentative D call: TRBD1 (5 bases). Germline CDR1 MNHNY, CDR2 SVGAGI (reference sequence). This CDR3 contains 14 residues. Trimming removed 3 bases from V and 4 bases from J, with 10 bases in between. This CDR3 is CASSYIGGNQPQHF. For the CDR3, the DNA is TGTGCCAGCAGTTATATCGGGGGGAATCAGCCCCAGCATTTT.

This clone was recorded once. This chain connects TRBV28 to TRBJ1-2; 7 bases are shared with TRBD1. Germline trimming cut 2 bases from V and 1 base from J; bases unmatched to any gene: 4. The CDR3 extends over 15 amino acids. Per the germline V gene, CDR1 is MDHEN and CDR2 is SYDVKM. The CDR3 protein is CASSLVYRGNYGYTF. The CDR3 DNA reads as TGTGCCAGCAGTTTAGTGTACAGGGGTAACTATGGCTACACCTTC.

About this clone: It is unclear where the CDR3 begins or ends on the DNA, so no DNA is shown, and the CDR3 is as TCRdb lists it. The rearrangement joins TRBV2 to TRBJ2-2; the table's D call of TRBD2 was not tested on the DNA. The CDR3 extends over 11 residues, inclusive of both ends. Germline assignment: CDR1 SNHLY and CDR2 FYNNEI. CDR3 in amino acids: CATFGAGELFF.

This clone has a single count. The chain uses TRBV2 and TRBJ2-3; unclear D gene. CDR3 length: 11 residues. Germline-derived CDR1 and CDR2 are SNHLY and FYNNEI. V was clipped by 7 bases and J by 4 bases, with 6 bases between them. This chain's CDR3 is CASKIADTQYF. CDR3 sequence (DNA): TGTGCCAGCAAGATAGCAGATACGCAGTATTTT.

This chain uses TRBV5-1 with TRBJ1-4, with D tentatively TRBD1 (5 bases). CDR1 and CDR2 (germline): SGHRS, YFSETQ. The V gene lost 2 bases and the J gene lost 6 bases, with 11 bases spanning the gap. The CDR3 runs to 14 residues. The DNA of the CDR3 is TGCGCCAGCAGCTTAACAAGGGGCGATGAAAAACTGTTTTTT. Protein: CASSLTRGDEKLFF.

This chain uses TRBV11-2 with TRBJ2-6, with 9 bases identical to TRBD1. Unmatched junction bases numbered 10, after V lost 5 bases and J lost 2 bases. The length of the CDR3 is 18 residues. Germline V lookup: CDR1 SGHAT, CDR2 FQNNGV. The CDR3 region has the DNA TGTGCCAGCAGCCAGAGGGGACAGGGCATTACTGGGGCCAACGTCCTGACTTTC. It yields the protein CASSQRGQGITGANVLTF.

The chain employs TRBV6-6 and TRBJ1-2; D perhaps matches TRBD1 (5 bases). Germline CDR1 is MNHNY and CDR2 is SVGAGI (reference sequence). V gave up 8 bases and J gave up 2 bases, with 12 bases separating them. The CDR3 runs 13 residues. The CDR3 sequence: CASVLGLNYGYTF. CDR3 bases: TGTGCCAGCGTCTTGGGGCTGAACTATGGCTACACCTTC.

This chain uses TRBV7-6 with TRBJ2-1; the match to TRBD2 covers 15 bases. There are 17 residues in the CDR3. The germline V gene encodes CDR1 SGHVS and CDR2 FNYEAQ. V was pared by 3 bases and J by 7 bases, with 7 bases of the junction left unmatched. The CDR3 DNA follows: TGTGCCAGCAGCTTCGGACTAGCGGGAGGGCCGAGAAATGAGCAGTTCTTC. This sequence encodes CASSFGLAGGPRNEQFF.

V and J are TRBV5-1 and TRBJ2-1; TRBD2 aligns across 8 bases. V lost 2 bases and J lost 3; bases outside the gene matches: 1. Per the germline V gene, CDR1 is SGHRS and CDR2 is YFSETQ. This CDR3 region has 14 residues. The DNA of the CDR3 is TGCGCCAGCAGCTTAGCGGGGGACTACAATGAGCAGTTCTTC. Protein: CASSLAGDYNEQFF.

The J gene is TRBJ2-2, the V gene TRBV5-4, with 8 nucleotides matching TRBD1. V shed 0 bases and J 6 bases; nucleotides not matched to a gene: 4. Germline V gene data show CDR1 as SGHNT and CDR2 as YYREEE (reference sequence). The CDR3 runs 15 residues. The CDR3 sequence: CASSLGQGASGELFF. In DNA, the CDR3 is TGTGCCAGCAGCTTGGGCCAGGGGGCTTCCGGGGAGCTGTTTTTT.

The chain uses TRBV30 and TRBJ2-1; weak D call: TRBD1 (6 bases). CDR1 GTSNPN and CDR2 SVGIG come from the germline V gene (reference sequence). V lost 2 bases and J 4 bases, leaving 15 bases between the germline ends. This CDR3 has 15 amino acids. CDR3 residues: CAWSMGAGPYNEQFF. CDR3 bases: TGTGCCTGGAGTATGGGGGCGGGTCCTTACAATGAGCAGTTCTTC.

The chain is built from TRBV30 and TRBJ2-1; D gene uncertain. The CDR3 sequence is 12 residues long. Germline CDR1 GTSNPN, CDR2 SVGIG (reference sequence). Trimming took off 4 bases at V and 8 bases at J, with 12 bases between the two ends. CDR3 in amino acids: CAWNYVVDEQFF. CDR3 sequence (DNA): TGTGCCTGGAACTATGTCGTGGATGAGCAGTTCTTC.

This chain connects TRBV15 to TRBJ1-1; 10 bases agree with TRBD1. V shed 8 bases and J 5 bases; nucleotides not matched to a gene: 5. Germline CDR1 LNHNV, CDR2 YYDKDF (reference sequence). The CDR3 extends over 13 amino acids. Here the CDR3 DNA reads TGTGCCACCTCGGGACAGGGGAGGACTGAAGCTTTCTTT. Its protein product is CATSGQGRTEAFF.

The J gene is TRBJ1-2, the V gene TRBV2; 8 positions agree with TRBD1. With 5 bases clipped from V and 8 bases from J, the junction kept 7 bases outside the gene matches. The germline gives CDR1 SNHLY, CDR2 FYNNEI. The CDR3 consists of 13 residues. The CDR3 bases are TGTGCCAGCAGTTTCGACAGGGGTAGGGGCTACACCTTC. Protein sequence: CASSFDRGRGYTF.

This sequence joins TRBV18 and TRBJ2-3; D unresolved. V dropped 6 bases and J dropped 0 bases, with 4 bases sitting between them. The CDR3 spans 12 residues. Per the germline V gene, CDR1 is KGHSH and CDR2 is LQKENI. This chain's CDR3 is CASSASTDTQYF. Written as DNA, the CDR3 is TGTGCCAGCTCGGCTAGCACAGATACGCAGTATTTT.

In DNA form, the CDR3 reads TGTGCCAGCAGACCCCCACTAAATTTCGGGCAGCCCCAGCATTTT. It is translated as CASRPPLNFGQPQHF. This chain uses TRBV6-1 with TRBJ1-5, with no clear D. V shed 6 bases and J shed 7 bases, with 19 bases lying between them. This CDR3 comprises 15 residues. Germline V gives CDR1 MNHNS, CDR2 SASEGT.

The CDR3 coding sequence is TGTGCCAGTAGTATAGCCGGGACAGGGCGTTACGAGCAGTACTTC. Amino acids: CASSIAGTGRYEQYF. The chain has TRBV19 and TRBJ2-7; 9 bases map to TRBD1. The CDR3 length is 15 residues. Germline lookup yields CDR1 LNHDA and CDR2 SQIVND (reference sequence). V shed 1 base and J 4 bases; nucleotides not matched to a gene: 5.

This chain uses TRBV13 with TRBJ1-6; 7 nucleotides agree with TRBD1. The junction had 10 bases not matched to a gene; V was cut back by 5 bases and J by 9 bases. The CDR3 extends over 15 amino acids. Germline CDR1 is PRHDT and CDR2 is FYEKMQ (reference sequence). The CDR3 coding sequence is TGTGCCAGCAGCCCAACGACAGGGCCGGGTTCACCCCTCCACTTT. Its protein product is CASSPTTGPGSPLHF.

This rearrangement joins TRBV5-6 to TRBJ1-1, with a weak D call TRBD1 (6 bases). V lost 4 bases and J 1 base, leaving 11 bases between the germline ends. This CDR3 has 14 residues. CDR1 and CDR2 (germline): SGHDT, YYEEEE. Written as DNA, the CDR3 is TGTGCCAGCAGCCTTCAGACAGGGAACACTGAAGCTTTCTTT. Translation gives CASSLQTGNTEAFF.

In nucleotides, the CDR3 is TGCGCCAGCACACCCGGGACAGGGATTTCAAATGAGCAGTTCTTC. Protein sequence: CASTPGTGISNEQFF. The chain couples TRBV5-1 to TRBJ2-1; TRBD1 matches at 9 bases. The CDR3 has 15 amino acids. The germline CDR1 and CDR2 sequences are SGHRS and YFSETQ. The ends lost 6 bases at V and 7 bases at J; junction bases unmatched: 11.

The rearrangement uses TRBV15 and TRBJ1-5; a possible D gene is TRBD1 (5 bases). The germline V gene encodes CDR1 LNHNV and CDR2 YYDKDF (reference sequence). The CDR3 has 16 amino acids. The germline V and J ends were trimmed by 1 base and 4 bases, with 14 bases remaining between them. CDR3 residues: CATSRAVGAGNQPQHF. In DNA form, the CDR3 reads TGTGCCACCAGCAGAGCAGTAGGGGCAGGTAATCAGCCCCAGCATTTT.

The chain recombines TRBV11-3 with TRBJ2-7, with TRBD1 as a possible D gene (5 bases). This CDR3 region has 13 residues. Germline values: CDR1 SGHNT, CDR2 YENEEA. Trimming left V 1 base short and J 7 bases short, with 11 bases between. CDR3 sequence: CASSLAPKGEQYF. The CDR3 bases are TGTGCCAGCAGCTTAGCTCCCAAGGGGGAGCAGTACTTC.

The rearrangement uses TRBV6-5 and TRBJ2-2; 11 bases map to TRBD2. This CDR3 contains 16 residues. Germline V gene lookup returns CDR1 MNHEY and CDR2 SVGAGI. Unmatched junction bases numbered 5, after V lost 2 bases and J lost 6 bases. CDR3 nucleotides: TGTGCCAGCAGTTACAGCCTAGCGGGAGGTCCCGGGGAGCTGTTTTTT. Translation: CASSYSLAGGPGELFF.

The chain has TRBV5-6 and TRBJ1-2, with 8 nucleotides matching TRBD1. The CDR3 is 16 amino acids. Germline values: CDR1 SGHDT, CDR2 YYEEEE. V was pared by 3 bases and J by 7 bases, with 14 bases of the junction left unmatched. CDR3 residues: CASSSESRTGIGGYTF. The CDR3 DNA reads as TGTGCCAGCAGCTCCGAGTCGAGGACAGGGATTGGTGGCTACACCTTC. The full variable domain, rest sourced from reference TRBV5-6 and TRBJ1-2, is DAGVTQSPTHLIKTRGQQVTLRCSPKSGHDTVSWYQQALGQGPQFIFQYYEEEERQRGNFPDRFSGHQFPNYSSELNVNALLLGDSALYLCASSSESRTGIGGYTFGSGTRLTVV.

This clone was observed a few times. This chain connects TRBV5-6 to TRBJ2-6; 7 bases map to TRBD1. The CDR3 sequence is 18 residues long. The J segment lost 0 bases and the V segment lost 2 bases, leaving 8 bases of the junction unmatched. Germline values: CDR1 SGHDT, CDR2 YYEEEE. CDR3 bases: TGTGCCAGCAGCTTCGAGGACAGGTTCTTCTCTGGGGCCAACGTCCTGACTTTC. Translating it yields CASSFEDRFFSGANVLTF.

The rearrangement links TRBV6-5 to TRBJ2-7, with D perhaps TRBD1 (5 bases). CDR1 is MNHEY and CDR2 is SVGAGI in the germline V gene. V was cut by 2 bases and J by 5 bases, with 7 bases left in between. The CDR3 runs to 12 residues. CDR3 sequence reads: CASSYGQNEQYF. Here the CDR3 DNA reads TGTGCCAGCAGTTACGGACAAAACGAGCAGTACTTC.

V and J are TRBV6-5 and TRBJ2-7; TRBD1 aligns across 8 bases. The CDR3 runs to 15 residues. J gave up 2 bases and V 2 bases, and 5 bases lay outside the gene matches. CDR1 and CDR2 (germline): MNHEY, SVGAGI. In DNA, the CDR3 is TGTGCCAGCAGTTACGGTCAGGGGGCAACCTACGAGCAGTACTTC. Translated: CASSYGQGATYEQYF.

The J gene is TRBJ2-7, the V gene TRBV4-1; 10 bases are shared with TRBD2. The CDR3 consists of 19 residues. Trimming took 2 bases from V and 3 from J; bases not matched to a gene: 16. Germline V CDR1 and CDR2: MGHRA, YSYEKL. The CDR3: CASSQFITSGNANSYEQYF. The CDR3, as DNA: TGCGCCAGCAGCCAATTCATAACTAGCGGGAATGCGAACAGCTACGAGCAGTACTTC.

The chain's CDR3 is CASSSSSGSSGSYF. The CDR3 DNA sequence: TGTGCCAGCAGCTCCAGCAGCGGGAGCAGTGGATCGTACTTC. V gene TRBV6-1 combines with J gene TRBJ2-7; 8 positions agree with TRBD2. The CDR3 has 14 amino acids. Germline CDR1 reads MNHNS; CDR2 reads SASEGT. V shed 6 bases and J 12 bases; nucleotides not matched to a gene: 16.

The rearrangement links TRBV19 to TRBJ1-1; TRBD1 is a possible D gene (5 bases). The ends were cut back, 4 bases at V and 1 base at J, with 16 bases in the middle. The germline V gene has CDR1 LNHDA and CDR2 SQIVND (reference sequence). The CDR3 consists of 16 residues. The CDR3 is CASSTLGGGGNTEAFF. The CDR3 region has the DNA TGTGCCAGTAGTACCCTGGGGGGGGGAGGGAACACTGAAGCTTTCTTT.

This rearrangement joins TRBV27 to TRBJ1-1; weak D call: TRBD1 (5 bases). Germline values: CDR1 MNHEY, CDR2 SMNVEV (reference sequence). The CDR3 consists of 15 residues. V was trimmed by 1 base and J by 3 bases, leaving 12 bases between them. CDR3 coding DNA: TGTGCCAGCAGTTTATGGGGGGGTACGGACACTGAAGCTTTCTTT. It encodes CASSLWGGTDTEAFF.